This is a list of T cell receptor beta chains from one sample in a study of cytomegalovirus exposure and HLA in healthy donors. This table comes from immunoSEQ multiplex PCR, and its TCRdb copy is limited to in-frame clones, with some not included. The table lists 200,000 or so clones, 84% of them singletons. Sequencing was carried out using PBMCs. The source is a boy aged 5-17 years in good health and CMV-seronegative. Both conserved end residues are part of each CDR3. The order of the fields is V gene, D gene, J gene, CDR3 length, CDR3 DNA, CDR3 protein. D genes are given only for firm matches.

>TRBV11-3|TRBD2|TRBJ2-1|15
TGTGCCAGCAGCTCCGAACTAGCGGGAGGAAATGAGCAGTTCTTC
CASSSELAGGNEQFF
>TRBV6-1|TRBD1|TRBJ1-6|13
TGTGCCAGCAACCCGGGACAGAATTCACCCCTCCACTTT
CASNPGQNSPLHF
>TRBV7-3|NA|TRBJ2-2|16
TGTGCCAGCAGCCAGGGGGGACTAGCGAACACCGGGGAGCTGTTTTTT
CASSQGGLANTGELFF
>TRBV5-6|NA|TRBJ1-6|15
TGTGCCAGCAGGAACAGGGTCCTGCTTAATTCACCCCTCCACTTT
CASRNRVLLNSPLHF
>TRBV10-1|TRBD1|TRBJ1-2|13
TGCGCCAGCAGTGATGCGACAGGGGCTGGCTACACCTTC
CASSDATGAGYTF
>TRBV5-8|NA|TRBJ1-4|17
TGTGCCAGCAGCGTGGGGGACCCGGGACAAGCTAATGAAAAACTGTTTTTT
CASSVGDPGQANEKLFF
>TRBV10-3|NA|TRBJ2-7|12
TGTGCCATCTCCGGGAGCTCCTACGAGCAGTACTTC
CAISGSSYEQYF
>TRBV11-1|NA|TRBJ1-1|12
TGTGCCAGCAGCTCCCTGACGGGGGAAGCTTTCTTT
CASSSLTGEAFF
>TRBV6-1|NA|TRBJ1-1|13
TGTGCCAGCAGTGAGGAGGGTCGGACTGAAGCTTTCTTT
CASSEEGRTEAFF
>TRBV15|TRBD1|TRBJ2-2|18
TGTGCCACCAGCACCGGGACAGGGAGTATTGCGAACACCGGGGAGCTGTTTTTT
CATSTGTGSIANTGELFF
>TRBV13|NA|TRBJ1-2|15
TGTGCCAGCAGCTTAGCACAGGGAGTCCCCTATGGCTACACCTTC
CASSLAQGVPYGYTF
>TRBV5-4|TRBD2|TRBJ2-5|15
TGTGCCAGCAGCTTGGAGCGGGAGAGGGGGGAGACCCAGTACTTC
CASSLERERGETQYF
>TRBV4-1|TRBD1|TRBJ1-2|20
TGCGCCAGCAGCCAAGGGCGTTTCCGGACAGGGGTCAGGGGATATTATGGCTACACCTTC
CASSQGRFRTGVRGYYGYTF